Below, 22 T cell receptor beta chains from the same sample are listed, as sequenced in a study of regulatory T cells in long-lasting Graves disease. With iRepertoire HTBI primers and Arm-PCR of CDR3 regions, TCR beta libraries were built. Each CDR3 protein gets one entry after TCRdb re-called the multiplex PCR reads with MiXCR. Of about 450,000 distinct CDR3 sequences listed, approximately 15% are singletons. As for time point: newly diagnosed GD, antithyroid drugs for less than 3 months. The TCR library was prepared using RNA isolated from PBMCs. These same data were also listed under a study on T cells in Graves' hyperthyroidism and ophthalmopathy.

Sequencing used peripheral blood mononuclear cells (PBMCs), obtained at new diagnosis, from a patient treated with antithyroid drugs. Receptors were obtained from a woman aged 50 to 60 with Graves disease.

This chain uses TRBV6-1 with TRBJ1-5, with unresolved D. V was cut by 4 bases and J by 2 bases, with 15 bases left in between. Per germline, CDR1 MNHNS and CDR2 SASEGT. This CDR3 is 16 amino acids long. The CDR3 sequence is CASSGDGWGGNQPQHF. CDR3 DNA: TGTGCCAGCAGTGGAGATGGTTGGGGAGGCAATCAGCCCCAGCATTTT.

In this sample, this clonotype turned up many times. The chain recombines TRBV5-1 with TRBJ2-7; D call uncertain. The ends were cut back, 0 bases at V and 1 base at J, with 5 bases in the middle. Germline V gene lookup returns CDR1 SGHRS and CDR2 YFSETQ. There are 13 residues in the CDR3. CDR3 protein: CASSLARSYEQYF. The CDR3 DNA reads TGCGCCAGCAGCTTGGCCCGATCCTACGAGCAGTACTTC.

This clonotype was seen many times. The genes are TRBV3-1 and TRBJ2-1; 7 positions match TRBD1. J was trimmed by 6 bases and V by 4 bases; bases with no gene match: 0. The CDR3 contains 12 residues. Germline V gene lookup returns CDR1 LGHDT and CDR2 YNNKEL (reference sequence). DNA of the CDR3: TGTGCCAGCAGCCGGGACAGCAATGAGCAGTTCTTC. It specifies CASSRDSNEQFF.

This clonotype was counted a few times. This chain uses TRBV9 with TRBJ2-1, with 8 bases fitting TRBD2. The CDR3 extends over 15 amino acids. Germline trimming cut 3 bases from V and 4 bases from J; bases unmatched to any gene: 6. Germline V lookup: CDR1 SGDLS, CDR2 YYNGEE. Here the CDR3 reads CASSGSGSNYNEQFF. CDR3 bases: TGTGCCAGCAGCGGGAGCGGGAGTAATTACAATGAGCAGTTCTTC.

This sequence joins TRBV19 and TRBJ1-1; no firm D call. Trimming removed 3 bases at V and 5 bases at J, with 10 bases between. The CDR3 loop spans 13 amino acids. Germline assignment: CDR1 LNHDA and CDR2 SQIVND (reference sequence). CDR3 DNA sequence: TGTGCCAGTAGTATGACGGGGAGGACTGAAGCTTTCTTT. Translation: CASSMTGRTEAFF.

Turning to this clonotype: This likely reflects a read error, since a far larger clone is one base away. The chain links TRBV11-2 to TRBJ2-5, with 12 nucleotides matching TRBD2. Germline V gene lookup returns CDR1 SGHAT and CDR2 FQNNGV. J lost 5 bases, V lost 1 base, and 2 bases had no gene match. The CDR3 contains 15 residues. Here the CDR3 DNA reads TGTGCCAGCAGCTTAGGACTAGCGGGAGATGAGACCCAGTACTTC. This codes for CASSLGLAGDETQYF.

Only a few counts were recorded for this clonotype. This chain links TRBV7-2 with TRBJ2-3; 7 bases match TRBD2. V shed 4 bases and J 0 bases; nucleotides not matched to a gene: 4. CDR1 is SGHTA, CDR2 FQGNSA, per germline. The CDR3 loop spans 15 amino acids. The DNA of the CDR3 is TGTGCCAGCAGCTCCCGGGACTATAGCACAGATACGCAGTATTTT. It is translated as CASSSRDYSTDTQYF.

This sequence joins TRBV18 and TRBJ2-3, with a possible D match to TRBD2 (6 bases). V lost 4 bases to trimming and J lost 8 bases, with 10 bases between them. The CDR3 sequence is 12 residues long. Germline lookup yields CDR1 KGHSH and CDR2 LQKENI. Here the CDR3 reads CASSLLGGTQYF. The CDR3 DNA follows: TGTGCCAGCTCACTCCTCGGGGGTACGCAGTATTTT.

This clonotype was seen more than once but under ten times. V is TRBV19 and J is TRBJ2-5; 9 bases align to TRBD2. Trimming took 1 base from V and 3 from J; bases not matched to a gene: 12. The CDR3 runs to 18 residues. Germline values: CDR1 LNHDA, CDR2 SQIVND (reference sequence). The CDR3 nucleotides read TGTGCCAGTAGTATAGCAATGACTAGCGGTCCTAGCAAAGAGACCCAGTACTTC. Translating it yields CASSIAMTSGPSKETQYF.

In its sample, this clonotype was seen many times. The CDR3 spells CASSSPGTGLNYGYTF. CDR3 coding DNA: TGTGCCAGCAGCTCCCCTGGGACAGGCCTTAACTATGGCTACACCTTC. The rearrangement joins TRBV7-3 to TRBJ1-2; 8 nucleotides agree with TRBD1. The germline V gene encodes CDR1 SGHTA and CDR2 FQGTGA. The CDR3 sequence is 16 residues long. The V and J ends lost 4 bases and 1 base, in that order; junction bases with no gene match: 8.

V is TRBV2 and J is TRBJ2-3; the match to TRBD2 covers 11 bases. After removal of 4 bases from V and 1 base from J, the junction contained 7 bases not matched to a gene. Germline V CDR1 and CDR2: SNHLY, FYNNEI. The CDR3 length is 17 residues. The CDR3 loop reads CASSASGRTMGTDTQYF. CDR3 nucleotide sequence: TGTGCCAGCAGTGCTAGCGGGAGGACCATGGGCACAGATACGCAGTATTTT.

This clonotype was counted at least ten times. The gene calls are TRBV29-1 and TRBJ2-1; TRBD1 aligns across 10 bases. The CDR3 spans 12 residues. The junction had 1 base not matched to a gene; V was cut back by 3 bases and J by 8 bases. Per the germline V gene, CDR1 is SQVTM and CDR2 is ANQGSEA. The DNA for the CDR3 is TGCAGCGTTGAGGGACAGGGGTATGAGCAGTTCTTC. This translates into CSVEGQGYEQFF.

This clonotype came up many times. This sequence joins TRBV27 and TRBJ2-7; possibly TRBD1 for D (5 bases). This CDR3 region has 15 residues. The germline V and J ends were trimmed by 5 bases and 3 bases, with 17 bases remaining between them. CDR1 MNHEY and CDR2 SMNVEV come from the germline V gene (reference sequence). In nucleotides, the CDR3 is TGTGCCAGCAGTCCCGACAGCTTTCAGAACTACGAGCAGTACTTC. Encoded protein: CASSPDSFQNYEQYF.

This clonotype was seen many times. The CDR3 DNA follows: TGCGCCAGCAGCTCACTCGGACAGTCTAGCACAGATACGCAGTATTTT. This translates into CASSSLGQSSTDTQYF. The J gene is TRBJ2-3, the V gene TRBV5-1, with a tentative D call TRBD1 (6 bases). Looked up from germline, CDR1 is SGHRS and CDR2 is YFSETQ. Trimming stripped 3 bases from V and 0 bases from J, with 14 bases between. This CDR3 comprises 16 residues.

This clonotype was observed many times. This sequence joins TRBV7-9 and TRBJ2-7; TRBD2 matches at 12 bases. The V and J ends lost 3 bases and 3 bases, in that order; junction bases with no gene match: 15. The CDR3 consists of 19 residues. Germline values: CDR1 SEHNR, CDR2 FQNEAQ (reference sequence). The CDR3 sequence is CASSLAQTSGRPPYYEQYF. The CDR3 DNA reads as TGTGCCAGCAGCTTGGCCCAAACTAGCGGGAGGCCACCCTACTACGAGCAGTACTTC.

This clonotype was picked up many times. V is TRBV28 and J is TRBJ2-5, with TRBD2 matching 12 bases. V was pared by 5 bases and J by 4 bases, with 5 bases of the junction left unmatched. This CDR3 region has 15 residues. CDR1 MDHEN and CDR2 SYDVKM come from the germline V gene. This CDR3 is CASSIGTSGLETQYF. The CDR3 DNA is TGTGCCAGCAGTATCGGGACTAGCGGGTTAGAGACCCAGTACTTC.

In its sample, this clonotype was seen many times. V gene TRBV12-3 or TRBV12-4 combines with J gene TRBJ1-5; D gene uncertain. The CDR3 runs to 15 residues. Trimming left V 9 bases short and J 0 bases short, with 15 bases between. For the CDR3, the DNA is TGTGCCAGTACGAATCGGCCCTATAGCAATCAGCCCCAGCATTTT. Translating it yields CASTNRPYSNQPQHF.

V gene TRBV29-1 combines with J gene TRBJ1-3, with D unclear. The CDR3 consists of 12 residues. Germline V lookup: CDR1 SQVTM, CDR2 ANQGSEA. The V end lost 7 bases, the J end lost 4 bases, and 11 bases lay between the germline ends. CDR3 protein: CSADPGGNTIYF. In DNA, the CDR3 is TGCAGCGCAGACCCTGGGGGAAACACCATATATTTT.

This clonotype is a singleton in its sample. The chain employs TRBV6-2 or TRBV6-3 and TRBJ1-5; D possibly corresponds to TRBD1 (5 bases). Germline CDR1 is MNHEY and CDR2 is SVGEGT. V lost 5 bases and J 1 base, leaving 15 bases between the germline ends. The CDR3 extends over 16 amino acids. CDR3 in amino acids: CASSSSWGTSNQPQHF. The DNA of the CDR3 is TGTGCCAGCAGTAGCTCCTGGGGGACGAGCAATCAGCCCCAGCATTTT.

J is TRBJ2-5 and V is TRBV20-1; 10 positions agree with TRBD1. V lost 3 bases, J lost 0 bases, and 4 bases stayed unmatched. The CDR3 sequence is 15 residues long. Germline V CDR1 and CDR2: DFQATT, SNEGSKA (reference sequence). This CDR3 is CSAREDRGYQETQYF. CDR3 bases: TGCAGTGCTAGGGAGGACAGGGGGTACCAAGAGACCCAGTACTTC.

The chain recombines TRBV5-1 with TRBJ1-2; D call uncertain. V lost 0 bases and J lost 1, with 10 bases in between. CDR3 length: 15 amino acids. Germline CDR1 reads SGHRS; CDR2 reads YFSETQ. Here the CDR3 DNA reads TGCGCCAGCAGCTTGGTACGGGGTAATAACTATGGCTACACCTTC. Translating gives CASSLVRGNNYGYTF.

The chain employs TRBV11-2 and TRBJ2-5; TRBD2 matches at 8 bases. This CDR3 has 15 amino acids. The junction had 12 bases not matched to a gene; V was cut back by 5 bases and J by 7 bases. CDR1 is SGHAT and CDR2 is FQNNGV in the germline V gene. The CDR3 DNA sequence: TGTGCCAGCAGCCAGGGGACTAGGTTTTCGGGGACCCAGTACTTC. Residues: CASSQGTRFSGTQYF.